A single T cell receptor beta chain is shown here with its context. The data stem from a study of T-cell reconstitution after alpha-beta-depleted transplantation in children. Trimming removed 3 bases from V and 7 bases from J, with 12 bases in between. The CDR3 covers 13 residues. Germline V gives CDR1 MNHEY, CDR2 SMNVEV (reference sequence). Preparation of the TCRbeta library was carried out with unique molecular identifiers. TCRdb called the PCR reads again in MiXCR, with one record for every CDR3 protein. The table lists about 400,000 distinct CDR3 sequences, 13% of them singletons, with 4% to 5.5% in the top ten.

This specimen consisted of PBMCs, obtained from the stem cell graft. This chain joins TRBV27 and TRBJ2-5; D tentatively fits TRBD1 or TRBD2 (5 bases each). This sequence was found in a human donor who donated a stem cell graft to a child with Fanconi anemia. The CDR3 coding sequence is TGTGCCAGCAGTTTCCGGGACCCCGTGACCCAGTACTTC. Translation gives CASSFRDPVTQYF.